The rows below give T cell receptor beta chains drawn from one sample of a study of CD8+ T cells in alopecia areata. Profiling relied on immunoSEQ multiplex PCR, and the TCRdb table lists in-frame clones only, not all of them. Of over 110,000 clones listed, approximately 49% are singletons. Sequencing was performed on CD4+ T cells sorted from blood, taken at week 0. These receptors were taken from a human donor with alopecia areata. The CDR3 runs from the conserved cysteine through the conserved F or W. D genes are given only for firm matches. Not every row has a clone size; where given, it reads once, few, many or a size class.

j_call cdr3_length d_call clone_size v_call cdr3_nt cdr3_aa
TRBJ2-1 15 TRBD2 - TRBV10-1 TGCGCCAGCAGTGAGGCATCAGCGGGAGTCCGTGAGCAGTTCTTC CASSEASAGVREQFF
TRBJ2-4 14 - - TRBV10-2 TGCGCCAGCAGCTACGGGACGGACAAAAACATTCAGTACTTC CASSYGTDKNIQYF
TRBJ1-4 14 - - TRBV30 TGTGCCTGGAGTCATGGTGGCTTCAGTGAAAAACTGTTTTTT CAWSHGGFSEKLFF
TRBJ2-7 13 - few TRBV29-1 TGCAGCGTCCTGGGGGACATAGCAGGCGAGCAGTACTTC CSVLGDIAGEQYF
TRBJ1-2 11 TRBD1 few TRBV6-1 TGTGCCAGCGGACAGGGTTATGGCTACACCTTC CASGQGYGYTF
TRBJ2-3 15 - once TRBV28 TGTGCCAGCAGCGCGCTCGGGACGGAGATAAATACGCAGTATTTT CASSALGTEINTQYF
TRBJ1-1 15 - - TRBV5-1 TGCGCCAGCAGCACGGCAGGGGAAAGGAACACTGAAGCTTTCTTT CASSTAGERNTEAFF
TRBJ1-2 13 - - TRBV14 TGTGCCAGCAGCCAAGTCTCAGGCTATGGCTACACCTTC CASSQVSGYGYTF
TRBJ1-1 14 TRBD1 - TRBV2 TGTGCCAGCAGATCGCTGGGACAGGGAACTGAAGCTTTCTTT CASRSLGQGTEAFF
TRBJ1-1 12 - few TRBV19 TGTGCCAGTAGTATAGAAGGGGCTGAAGCTTTCTTT CASSIEGAEAFF
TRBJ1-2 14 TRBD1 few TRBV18 TGTGCCAGCTCATCCGGGACAGCCAACTATGGCTACACCTTC CASSSGTANYGYTF
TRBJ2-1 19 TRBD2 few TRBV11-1 TGTGCCAGCAGCTTAGGGAGAGCCGGGACTAGCGGGAGGGCCAATGAGCAGTTCTTC CASSLGRAGTSGRANEQFF
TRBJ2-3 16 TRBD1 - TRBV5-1 TGCGCCAGCAGCTTTCCCATACAGGGGGCGGCAGATACGCAGTATTTT CASSFPIQGAADTQYF
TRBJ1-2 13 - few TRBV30 TGTGCCTGGAGTGGGGGAGCTGACTATGGCTACACCTTC CAWSGGADYGYTF
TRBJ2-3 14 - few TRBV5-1 TGCGCCAGCAGCTTGCAACACGACACAGATACGCAGTATTTT CASSLQHDTDTQYF
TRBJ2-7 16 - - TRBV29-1 TGCAGCGTTGAAATGGCGGCAGGGCCTTCGCAGGGTGAGCAGTACTTC CSVEMAAGPSQGEQYF
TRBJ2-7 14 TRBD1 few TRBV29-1 TGCAGCGTCAGCCCGGGACAGGGGACCTACGAGCAGTACTTC CSVSPGQGTYEQYF
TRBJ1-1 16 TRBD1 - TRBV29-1 TGCAGCGCTTGGGACAGGGGGCGGAGAATGGACACTGAAGCTTTCTTT CSAWDRGRRMDTEAFF
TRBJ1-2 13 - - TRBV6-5 TGTGCCAGCGGCGAAGGCAGGGATCGTGGCTACACCTTC CASGEGRDRGYTF
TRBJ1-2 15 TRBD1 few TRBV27 TGTGCCAGCAGTTTTGGGGGGACAGGGTCCTATGGCTACACCTTC CASSFGGTGSYGYTF
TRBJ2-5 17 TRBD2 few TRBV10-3 TGTGCCATCACGGTGAAGCTAGCGGGACTCCTCCAAGAGACCCAGTACTTC CAITVKLAGLLQETQYF
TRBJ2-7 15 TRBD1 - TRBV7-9 TGTGCCAGCAGCTCGCCGGGACAGAAGTCCTACGAGCAGTACTTC CASSSPGQKSYEQYF
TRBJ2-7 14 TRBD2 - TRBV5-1 TGCGCCAGCAGCGTACTAGCGGATTCCTACGAGCAGTACTTC CASSVLADSYEQYF
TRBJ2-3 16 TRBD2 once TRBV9 TGTGCCAGCAGCGTAGCGGGGGGGGCCGGAGCAGACACGCAGTATTTT CASSVAGGAGADTQYF
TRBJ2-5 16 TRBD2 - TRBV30 TGTGCCTGGAGTACTGGGCGGGGGTATTCGGAAGAGACCCAGTACTTC CAWSTGRGYSEETQYF
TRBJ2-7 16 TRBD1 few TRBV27 TGTGCCAGCAGTCCCCGGACAGGAACTGTGATCTACGAGCAGTACTTC CASSPRTGTVIYEQYF